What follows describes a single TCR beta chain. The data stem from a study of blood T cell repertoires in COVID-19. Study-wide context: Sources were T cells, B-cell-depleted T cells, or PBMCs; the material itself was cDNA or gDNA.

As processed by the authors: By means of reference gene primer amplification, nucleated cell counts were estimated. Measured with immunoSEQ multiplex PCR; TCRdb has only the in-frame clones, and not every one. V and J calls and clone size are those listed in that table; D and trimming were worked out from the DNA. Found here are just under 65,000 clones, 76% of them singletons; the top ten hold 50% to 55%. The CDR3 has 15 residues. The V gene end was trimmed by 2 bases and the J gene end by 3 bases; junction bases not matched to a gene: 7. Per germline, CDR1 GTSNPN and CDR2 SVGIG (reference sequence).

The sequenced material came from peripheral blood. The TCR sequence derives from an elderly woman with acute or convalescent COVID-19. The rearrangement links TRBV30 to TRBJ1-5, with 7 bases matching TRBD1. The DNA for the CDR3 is TGTGCCTGGAGTCGCCCCGACAGGGACAATCAGCCCCAGCATTTT. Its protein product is CAWSRPDRDNQPQHF.